This entry is about one TCR beta chain. What it binds is not known. There are 16 residues in the CDR3. Germline CDR1 SNHLY, CDR2 FYNNEI. The V and J ends lost 6 bases and 4 bases, in that order; junction bases with no gene match: 13. 60 Vbeta and 13 Jbeta primers were used in PCR. Here immunoSEQ multiplex PCR was the method, and the copy in TCRdb shows in-frame clones only, minus some. The data contain approximately 200,000 clones, approximately 79% of them singletons. This record belongs to a study of cytomegalovirus exposure and HLA in healthy donors. General study findings and limits: Prior analysis indicated that the majority of TCR beta V segments exhibited productivity approximately 90% or approximately 30% of the time. Many donors carried some public TCRs, although rarity characterized most TCR sequences.

The V gene is TRBV2, the J gene TRBJ2-5; TRBD2 matches 8 bases. Material: PBMCs. This TCR derives from a man younger than 30 in good health and CMV-seronegative. Here the CDR3 reads CASSAGLSGGGETQYF. The CDR3, as DNA: TGTGCCAGCAGCGCGGGGTTAAGCGGGGGAGGAGAGACCCAGTACTTC.